Following are 10 T cell receptor beta chains from one sample sequenced in a study of T cell responses to AZD1222 COVID-19 vaccine. TCRdb's table, derived via immunoSEQ multiplex PCR, lists solely in-frame clones and lacks some. This sample has tens of thousands of clones, with approximately 86% found just once. The sequencing used peripheral blood, collected 28 days after the second AZD1222 dose. The receptors originated from an adult who received the AZD1222 COVID-19 vaccine.

The rearrangement joins TRBV19 to TRBJ2-1; D unclear. This CDR3 spans 12 amino acids. The germline V gene encodes CDR1 LNHDA and CDR2 SQIVND (reference sequence). The ends were cut back, 3 bases at V and 7 bases at J, with 7 bases in the middle. This CDR3 is CASSIRRNEQFF. The DNA of the CDR3 is TGTGCCAGTAGTATTAGGAGAAATGAGCAGTTCTTC. Looking up the rest from reference TRBV19 and TRBJ2-1 gives the full variable domain: DGGITQSPKYLFRKEGQNVTLSCEQNLNHDAMYWYRQDPGQGLRLIYYSQIVNDFQKGDIAEGYSVSREKKESFPLTVTSAQKNPTAFYLCASSIRRNEQFFGPGTRLTVL.

The chain links TRBV7-9 to TRBJ1-6, with TRBD1 as a possible D gene (5 bases). CDR3 size: 14 residues. In germline, CDR1 is SEHNR, CDR2 FQNEAQ (reference sequence). The V end was cut by 5 bases, the J end by 2 bases, with 7 bases between. The CDR3 region has the DNA TGTGCCAGCAGCCAGGACACCTATAATTCACCCCTCCACTTT. Translating gives CASSQDTYNSPLHF.

This chain joins TRBV2 and TRBJ2-1, with 7 bases matching TRBD2. This CDR3 region has 14 residues. Germline V gene lookup returns CDR1 SNHLY and CDR2 FYNNEI. CDR3: CAAGRAGFYNEQFF. CDR3 in DNA: TGTGCAGCGGGGAGAGCGGGCTTCTACAATGAGCAGTTCTTC.

The chain carries TRBV18 and TRBJ2-3, with TRBD2 identical over 9 bases. Trimming took 3 bases from V and 5 from J; bases not matched to a gene: 9. The CDR3 extends over 16 amino acids. From germline, CDR1 is KGHSH and CDR2 LQKENI. This CDR3 reads CASSPGRGRERDTQYF. Written as DNA, the CDR3 is TGTGCCAGCTCACCCGGTCGCGGGAGGGAGAGAGATACGCAGTATTTT.

J is TRBJ2-5 and V is TRBV30; D gene uncertain. Trimming took 5 bases from V and 3 from J, leaving 4 bases between them. This CDR3 contains 10 residues. The germline V gene has CDR1 GTSNPN and CDR2 SVGIG (reference sequence). In DNA, the CDR3 is TGTGCCTGGGGGGAAGAGACCCAGTACTTC. Its protein product is CAWGEETQYF.

This chain links TRBV24-1 with TRBJ2-6, with D possibly being TRBD1 (6 bases). The CDR3 length is 17 residues. Trimming cost V 9 bases and J 0 bases, with 17 bases left between them. Germline V CDR1 and CDR2: KGHDR, SFDVKD. For the CDR3, the DNA is TGTGCCACCTCCACCGGGACATTGGGCTCTGGGGCCAACGTCCTGACTTTC. Amino acids: CATSTGTLGSGANVLTF.

The chain carries TRBV2 and TRBJ1-2, with no clear D. CDR1 is SNHLY, CDR2 FYNNEI, per germline. This CDR3 is built from 11 residues. V was shortened by 4 bases and J by 3 bases, with 3 bases between the two germline ends. The CDR3 DNA reads as TGTGCCAGCAGTGGCCACTATGGCTACACCTTC. Translation: CASSGHYGYTF.

The CDR3 loop is CASSTRGGNTEAFF. The CDR3 DNA reads TGTGCCAGCAGCACACGGGGGGGGAACACTGAAGCTTTCTTT. This chain connects TRBV11-2 to TRBJ1-1; D is perhaps TRBD1 (5 bases). The CDR3 contains 14 residues. V was shortened by 5 bases and J by 1 base, with 11 bases between the two germline ends. Germline assignment: CDR1 SGHAT and CDR2 FQNNGV.

The rearrangement joins TRBV5-4 to TRBJ2-7; 9 bases map to TRBD1. Germline V gene data show CDR1 as SGHNT and CDR2 as YYREEE (reference sequence). Trimming cost V 0 bases and J 3 bases; bases outside gene matches: 7. The CDR3 covers 16 residues. CDR3 coding DNA: TGTGCCAGCAGCTTGGGAGGGACAGGGAGAGGCTACGAGCAGTACTTC. It is translated as CASSLGGTGRGYEQYF.

The chain is built from TRBV24-1 and TRBJ2-5, with TRBD2 as a possible D gene (6 bases). The V end was cut by 1 base, the J end by 1 base, with 9 bases between. The CDR3 runs 15 residues. Per germline, CDR1 KGHDR and CDR2 SFDVKD. The CDR3 sequence is CATSDFAGIQETQYF. The DNA for the CDR3 is TGTGCCACCAGTGATTTTGCGGGGATCCAAGAGACCCAGTACTTC.